The clone carrying this T cell receptor beta chain occurred many times. Its target is unknown. TCRdb re-derived calls from the reads in MiXCR, one entry per CDR3 protein. Altogether approximately 320,000 distinct CDR3 sequences are present, over 7.5% being singletons, with the ten largest covering 3.5% to 4.5%. This record comes from a study of T cell repertoires in cytomegalovirus infection. Germline V gene lookup returns CDR1 SGHTA and CDR2 FQGNSA. V dropped 5 bases and J dropped 5 bases, with 12 bases sitting between them. This CDR3 is 13 amino acids long. Study-level findings and limits: There were HLA-C-restricted CMV-specific TCR beta clonotypes dominating the ex vivo response.

Sequencing was carried out using PBMCs. The clonotype was recovered from a human donor in good health (CMV status not recorded). Some clones in this sample may be carry-over from other donors' samples. V usage is TRBV7-2 and J usage is TRBJ2-5; D possibly uses TRBD1 or TRBD2 (7 bases each). DNA of the CDR3: TGTGCCAGCAGCCGACAGGGAGGGGAGACCCAGTACTTC. Protein: CASSRQGGETQYF.